The entry below gives a single T cell receptor (beta chain) sequence along with its context. The sample is drawn from a study of CD8+CD57+ T cells in acquired aplastic anemia. Study-wide background: Yields of DNA that came from sorted CD4+ and CD8+ cells averaged about 3 ug.

CDR1 and CDR2 (germline): SGHNT, YENEEA. V gave up 2 bases and J gave up 2 bases, with 13 bases separating them. This CDR3 has 15 amino acids. Whoever was chosen for sequencing had shown CD8+CD57+ cell expansion by flow cytometry. Patients were treatment-naive when blood was sampled. For CDR3 and TCR beta VDJ profiling, genomic DNA was the template used. TCRdb analysed the reads with MiXCR anew, one entry per CDR3 protein. This sample carries 180,000 or so distinct CDR3 sequences, 45% to 55% of them seen once, and the ten largest clones take 1.1%. This chain connects TRBV11-3 to TRBJ2-7; TRBD2 might be the D (6 bases). The receptor was isolated from a human donor with aplastic anemia. Material for sequencing was sorted CD4+, CD8+, or CD8+CD57+ T cells (not recorded which) from PBMCs. Here the CDR3 DNA reads TGTGCCAGCAGCTTAATAAACTCGGGAGCCTACGAGCAGTACTTC. Translating gives CASSLINSGAYEQYF.